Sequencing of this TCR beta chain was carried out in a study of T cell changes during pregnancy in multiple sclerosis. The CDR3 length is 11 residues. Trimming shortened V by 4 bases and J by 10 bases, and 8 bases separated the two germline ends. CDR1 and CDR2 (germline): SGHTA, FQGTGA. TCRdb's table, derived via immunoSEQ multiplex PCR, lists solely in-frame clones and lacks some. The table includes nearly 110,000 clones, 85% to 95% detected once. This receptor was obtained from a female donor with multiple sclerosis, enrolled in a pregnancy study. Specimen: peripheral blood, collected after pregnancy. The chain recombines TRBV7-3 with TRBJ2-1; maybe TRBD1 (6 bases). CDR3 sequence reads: CASSSGTEQFF. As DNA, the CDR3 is TGTGCCAGCAGCTCCGGGACAGAGCAGTTCTTC.